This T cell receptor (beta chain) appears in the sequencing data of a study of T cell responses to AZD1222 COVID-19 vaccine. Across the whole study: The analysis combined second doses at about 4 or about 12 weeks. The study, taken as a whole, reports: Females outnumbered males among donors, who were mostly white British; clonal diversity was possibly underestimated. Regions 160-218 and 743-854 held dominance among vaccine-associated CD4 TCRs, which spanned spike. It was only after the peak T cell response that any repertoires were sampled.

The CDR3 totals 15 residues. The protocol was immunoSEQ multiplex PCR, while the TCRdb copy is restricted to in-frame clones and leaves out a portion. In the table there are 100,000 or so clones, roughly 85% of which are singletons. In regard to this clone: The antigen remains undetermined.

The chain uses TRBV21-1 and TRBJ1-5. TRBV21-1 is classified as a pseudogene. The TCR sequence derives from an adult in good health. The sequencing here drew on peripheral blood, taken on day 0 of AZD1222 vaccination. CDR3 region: CASVCRRQRNQPQHF. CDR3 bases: TGTGCCAGCGTTTGTCGTAGGCAGAGAAATCAGCCCCAGCATTTT.